The 32 T cell receptor beta chains below come from one sample, sequenced in a study of cytomegalovirus exposure and HLA in healthy donors (dated by TCRdb to 2016 to 2017). The protocol used for the library was the immunoSEQ multiplex PCR assay. For the multiplex PCR, a mixture combining 60 forward primers for TCR Vbeta segments and 13 reverse primers for TCR Jbeta segments was used. Not all clones reach the TCRdb copy of this immuneACCESS table, which keeps in-frame sequences only. Checked studies attribute under half of the gap to unresolved V genes and leave the rest unexplained. The table for this sample lists more than 130,000 clones; about 80% of them were counted only once. The ten largest clonotypes hold around 3.7% of the sample. Sequencing used PBMCs. The receptors were sampled from a man between 18 and 35 years old in good health and CMV-seronegative.

The chain has TRBV18 and TRBJ1-1; D unresolved. CDR3 length: 14 residues. V lost 3 bases and J lost 1, with 9 bases in between. Germline CDR1 is KGHSH and CDR2 is LQKENI. CDR3 residues: CASSPGVSNTEAFF. CDR3 nucleotide sequence: TGTGCCAGCTCACCCGGGGTATCGAACACTGAAGCTTTCTTT.

J is TRBJ2-5 and V is TRBV7-2; 8 bases are a match to TRBD2. The CDR3 has 15 amino acids. CDR1 is SGHTA and CDR2 is FQGNSA in the germline V gene. With V trimmed by 4 bases and J by 0 bases, 4 bases remained unmatched. As DNA, the CDR3 is TGTGCCAGCAGCTATATGGGACTAGACCAAGAGACCCAGTACTTC. It encodes CASSYMGLDQETQYF.

V and J are TRBV7-9 and TRBJ2-5; TRBD1 matches at 7 bases. The DNA end lines up better with TRBJ2-7; the J call may be wrong. CDR3 size: 14 residues. Germline loops: CDR1 SEHNR, CDR2 FQNEAQ (reference sequence). CDR3 nucleotide sequence: TGTGCCAGCAGCTTAGTTACAGGGGAAGGCGAGCAGTACTTC. Translation gives CASSLVTGEGEQYF.

About this clone itself: As the CDR3 is not closed by the conserved phenylalanine or tryptophan, this likely results from a read error. The genes are TRBV28 and TRBJ1-2, with D possibly being TRBD1 (6 bases). The germline gives CDR1 MDHEN, CDR2 SYDVKM. This CDR3 has 13 amino acids. V was cut by 7 bases and J by 5 bases, with 14 bases left in between. The CDR3 bases are TGTGCCAGCATTAATAACGGACAGTATGGCTACACCGTC. Residues: CASINNGQYGYTV.

V gene TRBV18 combines with J gene TRBJ2-3; TRBD2 matches 8 bases. This CDR3 spans 16 amino acids. Germline CDR1 and CDR2: KGHSH and LQKENI. V lost 4 bases and J lost 0; bases outside the gene matches: 6. For the CDR3, the DNA is TGTGCCAGCTCACGCGTACTAGCGGCTAGCACAGATACGCAGTATTTT. This encodes CASSRVLAASTDTQYF.

The J gene is TRBJ2-5, the V gene TRBV9, with 9 bases lining up with TRBD1. The CDR3 has 14 amino acids. Germline V lookup: CDR1 SGDLS, CDR2 YYNGEE. Unmatched junction bases numbered 1, after V lost 2 bases and J lost 2 bases. CDR3 sequence reads: CASSVGQGQETQYF. Here the CDR3 DNA reads TGTGCCAGCAGCGTCGGACAGGGGCAAGAGACCCAGTACTTC. Together with reference TRBV9 and TRBJ2-5, the CDR3 gives the full variable domain: DSGVTQTPKHLITATGQRVTLRCSPRSGDLSVYWYQQSLDQGLQFLIQYYNGEERAKGNILERFSAQQFPDLHSELNLSSLELGDSALYFCASSVGQGQETQYFGPGTRLLVL.

The gene calls are TRBV6-6 and TRBJ2-7; 11 nucleotides match TRBD1. Germline lookup yields CDR1 MNHNY and CDR2 SVGAGI (reference sequence). The length of the CDR3 is 15 residues. V shed 4 bases and J 5 bases; nucleotides not matched to a gene: 7. The CDR3 reads CASSSTGTGGNEQYF. CDR3 DNA sequence: TGTGCCAGCAGTTCGACCGGGACAGGGGGTAACGAGCAGTACTTC.

Only one count was recorded for this clone. This sequence joins TRBV27 and TRBJ1-6; D not resolved. In germline, CDR1 is MNHEY, CDR2 SMNVEV (reference sequence). The CDR3 covers 15 residues. Trimming pared 3 bases from V and 0 bases from J, leaving 6 bases between. In DNA, the CDR3 is TGTGCCAGCAGTTTTGAGAGCTCCTATAATTCACCCCTCCACTTT. It is translated as CASSFESSYNSPLHF.

This sequence joins TRBV19 and TRBJ1-1; D remains ambiguous. Germline V gene sequence: CDR1 LNHDA, CDR2 SQIVND (reference sequence). CDR3 length: 15 residues. V dropped 5 bases and J dropped 4 bases, with 17 bases sitting between them. The CDR3 is CASSAGSSRATEAFF. The CDR3 nucleotides read TGTGCCAGTAGTGCCGGGAGCAGTCGCGCCACTGAAGCTTTCTTT.

The rearrangement links TRBV5-1 to TRBJ2-5, with TRBD2 as a possible D gene (5 bases). The J call may be wrong; the DNA end is better matched by TRBJ2-7. Germline V gene sequence: CDR1 SGHRS, CDR2 YFSETQ. This CDR3 has 12 residues. As DNA, the CDR3 is TGCGCCAGCGGTCGGGGTATCCACGAGCAGTACTTC. Translation gives CASGRGIHEQYF.

The V call is TRBV29-1, the J call TRBJ2-1; TRBD2 might be the D (5 bases). The CDR3 consists of 14 residues. Germline V CDR1 and CDR2: SQVTM, ANQGSEA. Trimming removed 7 bases from V and 8 bases from J, with 21 bases in between. The DNA of the CDR3 is TGCAGCGCCCGGGATCATACTACCTCCGATGAGCAGTTCTTC. This encodes CSARDHTTSDEQFF.

CDR3 residues: CAISDGYRDRVRSEQYF. For the CDR3, the DNA is TGTGCCATCAGTGACGGTTACCGGGACAGGGTCAGGTCCGAGCAGTACTTC. This rearrangement joins TRBV10-3 to TRBJ2-7; TRBD1 matches at 9 bases. The CDR3 length is 17 residues. Germline V gene sequence: CDR1 ENHRY, CDR2 SYGVKD. V was pared by 3 bases and J by 6 bases, with 15 bases of the junction left unmatched.

The chain uses TRBV27 and TRBJ2-7, with 8 bases matching TRBD2. J lost 4 bases, V lost 5 bases, and 13 bases had no gene match. Germline V gene sequence: CDR1 MNHEY, CDR2 SMNVEV (reference sequence). The CDR3 extends over 16 amino acids. CDR3 DNA: TGTGCCAGCAGTCCCAGGGGTAGCGGGAAGTCTTACGAGCAGTACTTC. This gives the protein CASSPRGSGKSYEQYF.

In its sample, this clone was seen once. This sequence joins TRBV19 and TRBJ2-2; 7 nucleotides agree with TRBD1. There are 15 residues in the CDR3. Germline V gene lookup returns CDR1 LNHDA and CDR2 SQIVND (reference sequence). The V segment lost 3 bases and the J segment 4 bases; nucleotides outside the gene matches: 5. This CDR3 reads CASSILPGGTGELFF. CDR3 DNA: TGTGCCAGTAGTATCTTGCCAGGGGGCACCGGGGAGCTGTTTTTT. Together with reference TRBV19 and TRBJ2-2, the CDR3 gives the full variable domain: DGGITQSPKYLFRKEGQNVTLSCEQNLNHDAMYWYRQDPGQGLRLIYYSQIVNDFQKGDIAEGYSVSREKKESFPLTVTSAQKNPTAFYLCASSILPGGTGELFFGEGSRLTVL.

This chain joins TRBV6-5 and TRBJ1-1; TRBD1 aligns across 9 bases. CDR3 length: 14 amino acids. CDR1 is MNHEY and CDR2 is SVGAGI in the germline V gene. V was clipped by 2 bases and J by 7 bases; unmatched bases: 5. The CDR3 spells CASSYVTGGGEAFF. The CDR3 nucleotides read TGTGCCAGCAGTTACGTGACAGGGGGGGGTGAAGCTTTCTTT.

In nucleotides, the CDR3 is TGTGCCAGCAGTCCCCAGGGAAATCAGCCCCAGCATTTT. Its protein product is CASSPQGNQPQHF. The chain recombines TRBV2 with TRBJ1-5; D is possibly TRBD1 (5 bases). The CDR3 totals 13 residues. Germline V gene sequence: CDR1 SNHLY, CDR2 FYNNEI. V was cut by 5 bases and J by 4 bases, with 9 bases left in between.

This chain joins TRBV28 and TRBJ1-1; 9 bases are shared with TRBD1. The CDR3 totals 17 residues. Germline lookup yields CDR1 MDHEN and CDR2 SYDVKM. Trimming took 3 bases from V and 11 from J; bases not matched to a gene: 19. The CDR3 region is CASSLGSGTGKRFLAFF. The CDR3 DNA sequence: TGTGCCAGCAGTTTGGGTTCCGGGACAGGGAAGCGTTTTTTGGCTTTCTTT.

This clone was picked up a small number of times. The J gene is TRBJ2-6, the V gene TRBV5-1; maybe TRBD1 (6 bases). The CDR3 totals 15 residues. Germline V gene lookup returns CDR1 SGHRS and CDR2 YFSETQ. Trimming shortened V by 3 bases and J by 2 bases, and 9 bases separated the two germline ends. The CDR3 loop reads CASSYTGPGANVLTF. As DNA, the CDR3 is TGCGCCAGCAGCTACACAGGGCCTGGGGCCAACGTCCTGACTTTC.

The chain has TRBV5-1 and TRBJ2-1, with TRBD2 matching over 12 bases. V was pared by 2 bases and J by 0 bases, with 9 bases of the junction left unmatched. Germline CDR1 reads SGHRS; CDR2 reads YFSETQ. The CDR3 totals 19 residues. The CDR3 bases are TGCGCCAGCAGCTTAATCGGGCTAGCGGGGGGGTACTCCTACAATGAGCAGTTCTTC. Its translation is CASSLIGLAGGYSYNEQFF.

The chain combines TRBV14 with TRBJ2-7, with 10 bases fitting TRBD2. This CDR3 spans 16 amino acids. Losses at the gene ends were 6 bases for V and 5 bases for J; bases not matched to a gene: 13. In germline, CDR1 is SGHDN, CDR2 FVKESK. This CDR3 is CASRLSGTSGNNEQYF. CDR3 nucleotides: TGTGCCAGCAGACTCTCTGGAACTAGCGGGAATAACGAGCAGTACTTC. The full variable domain, its missing parts supplied by reference TRBV14 and TRBJ2-7, is EAGVTQFPSHSVIEKGQTVTLRCDPISGHDNLYWYRRVMGKEIKFLLHFVKESKQDESGMPNNRFLAERTGGTYSTLKVQPAELEDSGVYFCASRLSGTSGNNEQYFGPGTRLTVT.

The chain recombines TRBV10-1 with TRBJ2-7, with TRBD2 identical over 8 bases. The junction had 4 bases not matched to a gene; V was cut back by 0 bases and J by 3 bases. This CDR3 region has 15 residues. From germline, CDR1 is WNHNN and CDR2 SYGVQD (reference sequence). The CDR3 sequence: CASSESSRGDYEQYF. CDR3 sequence (DNA): TGCGCCAGCAGTGAGTCGTCGCGGGGGGACTACGAGCAGTACTTC.

This clone was seen more than once but under ten times. J is TRBJ2-2 and V is TRBV7-2, with D hard to call. Per the germline V gene, CDR1 is SGHTA and CDR2 is FQGNSA. Trimming stripped 3 bases from V and 4 bases from J, with 9 bases between. This CDR3 spans 14 amino acids. The chain's CDR3 is CASSLVVSTGELFF. As DNA, the CDR3 is TGTGCCAGCAGCTTGGTGGTTAGCACCGGGGAGCTGTTTTTT.

This clone occurred a few times. This chain links TRBV7-2 with TRBJ2-1, with a weak D call TRBD1 (5 bases). Germline CDR1 reads SGHTA; CDR2 reads FQGNSA. The CDR3 consists of 15 residues. V shed 7 bases and J shed 0 bases, with 13 bases lying between them. CDR3 nucleotide sequence: TGTGCCAGCACCCTGACAGATCCCTCCTACAATGAGCAGTTCTTC. This translates into CASTLTDPSYNEQFF.

J is TRBJ1-5 and V is TRBV7-2, with TRBD1 matching 7 bases. Germline V gives CDR1 SGHTA, CDR2 FQGNSA. The CDR3 sequence is 13 residues long. V was clipped by 5 bases and J by 7 bases; unmatched bases: 5. The CDR3 is CASSLGTVQPQHF. In nucleotides, the CDR3 is TGTGCCAGCAGCCTTGGGACAGTACAGCCCCAGCATTTT.

This clone was seen a handful of times. The V gene is TRBV10-3, the J gene TRBJ1-3, with no clear D. Per germline, CDR1 ENHRY and CDR2 SYGVKD. Trimming cost V 4 bases and J 2 bases, with 6 bases left between them. The CDR3 has 13 residues. The CDR3 bases are TGTGCCATCAGTGTTCAGGCTGGAAACACCATATATTTT. Translation gives CAISVQAGNTIYF.

V and J are TRBV28 and TRBJ2-5, with 7 bases matching TRBD1. J was trimmed by 6 bases and V by 6 bases; bases with no gene match: 13. The CDR3 sequence is 15 residues long. In germline, CDR1 is MDHEN, CDR2 SYDVKM. CDR3 in DNA: TGTGCCAGCAGGGGGATGGACAGGCGGGCGAAGACCCAGTACTTC. This codes for CASRGMDRRAKTQYF.

J is TRBJ2-1 and V is TRBV7-8; 9 bases are a match to TRBD2. The junction had 11 bases not matched to a gene; V was cut back by 2 bases and J by 0 bases. Per the germline V gene, CDR1 is SGHVS and CDR2 is FQNEAQ. This CDR3 contains 19 residues. In DNA form, the CDR3 reads TGTGCCAGCAGCTTACGTGGGGGCCTAGCGGGGAGCTCCTACAATGAGCAGTTCTTC. Translating gives CASSLRGGLAGSSYNEQFF.

This sequence joins TRBV7-3 and TRBJ2-7, with TRBD2 identical over 9 bases. This CDR3 contains 14 residues. Trimming removed 2 bases from V and 4 bases from J; junction bases left unmatched: 3. Germline CDR1 and CDR2: SGHTA and FQGTGA. The CDR3 here is CASSLGGGAYEQYF. CDR3 coding DNA: TGTGCCAGCAGCTTAGGCGGGGGGGCATACGAGCAGTACTTC.

The chain couples TRBV7-3 to TRBJ2-1; TRBD2 matches 14 bases. Germline CDR1 is SGHTA and CDR2 is FQGTGA. This CDR3 is built from 15 residues. V dropped 5 bases and J dropped 7; count of bases not matched to a gene: 4. CDR3 sequence reads: CASSATSGGENEQFF. CDR3 coding DNA: TGTGCCAGCAGCGCGACTAGCGGGGGGGAAAATGAGCAGTTCTTC.

The chain carries TRBV6-5 and TRBJ2-7, with 14 bases that match TRBD2. V gave up 8 bases and J gave up 3 bases; unmatched junction bases: 6. Germline lookup yields CDR1 MNHEY and CDR2 SVGAGI. There are 15 residues in the CDR3. The CDR3 sequence is CASARLAGGIYEQYF. The CDR3 bases are TGTGCCAGCGCCAGACTAGCGGGGGGGATCTACGAGCAGTACTTC.

This chain uses TRBV21-1 with TRBJ2-3; TRBD2 reflects the table's D call only, with no check against the DNA. TRBV21-1 is a pseudogene segment. The CDR3 consists of 15 residues. Here the CDR3 reads CASSKSTAVTDTQYF. The CDR3 nucleotides read TGTGCCAGCAGCAAAAGTACAGCGGTCACAGATACGCAGTATTTT.

This CDR3 reads CASSLRGSFTDTQYF. In nucleotides, the CDR3 is TGTGCCAGTAGCCTGCGGGGATCGTTCACAGATACGCAGTATTTT. The V gene is TRBV19, the J gene TRBJ2-3; tentative D call: TRBD2 (6 bases). The CDR3 spans 15 residues. Trimming removed 6 bases from V and 2 bases from J, with 15 bases in between. The germline CDR1 and CDR2 sequences are LNHDA and SQIVND (reference sequence).